This T cell receptor (beta chain) is from a study of tumor-infiltrating lymphocytes in primary liver carcinoma. At the level of the study: Surgical resection served as treatment for the primary liver carcinoma of these patients. Tumor stage was T1-T3 N0M0, and tumor size was roughly 4 to 11 cm across.

As concerns this clonotype: Its antigen remains unknown. Compared with germline, one end of the junction differs, possibly owing to a read error.

Study results and caveats: Pairs of tumor regions overlapped more than tumor-adjacent and tumor-blood pairs did. The study found a significantly higher top-250-clone fraction in tumors than in blood (p = 0.039).

The germline V gene encodes CDR1 SGHDT and CDR2 YYEEEE. This CDR3 has 14 amino acids. For blood RNA, unsorted whole blood served as the source, and germline DNA was extracted too. Priming with a constant-region primer yielded TCR beta cDNA from 450 to 550 ng total RNA. Three nested multiplex PCR rounds, a slightly modified ARM-PCR, produced the libraries for TCR beta. It was with TRBV1-TRBV30 forward primers and a C-beta reverse primer that the first two PCR rounds were run, at approximately 10 cycles each. Via MiXCR, TCRdb re-called the multiplex PCR reads, giving one row per CDR3 protein. The table includes 250,000 to 400,000 distinct CDR3 sequences, approximately 65% detected once.

The sequencing input was peripheral blood. This chain connects TRBV5-6 to TRBJ1-3; possibly TRBD1 for D (5 bases). The sequence was obtained from a man aged 35-49 years with primary liver carcinoma and hepatitis B virus infection. The CDR3 DNA reads TGTGCCCGCAGCTTCCGAGGGGCTGGAAACACCATATATTTT. It encodes CARSFRGAGNTIYF.